This is a list of T cell receptor beta chains from one sample in a study of beta chain features in type 1 diabetes. Assay used: immunoSEQ multiplex PCR; TCRdb lists only in-frame clones, some missing. The sample comprises under 90,000 clones, approximately 32% of which are singletons, and 0.45% rests with the top ten. Sequences were obtained from stem cell memory CD4+ T cells from blood. The receptors were sampled from a woman aged 18-30 years in good health. The CDR3 runs from the conserved cysteine through the conserved F or W. A D gene is named only where the DNA matches it firmly. Only some rows state a clone size, as once, few, many or a class for expanded clones.

clone size	V gene	J gene	D gene	CDR3 protein	CDR3 DNA
.	TRBV5-1	TRBJ2-3	TRBD2	CASSLASSGRPDTQYF	TGCGCCAGCAGCTTGGCCTCTAGCGGGAGGCCAGATACGCAGTATTTT
.	TRBV4-2	TRBJ1-2	TRBD1	CASSPAGTGVSYGYTF	TGTGCCAGCAGCCCAGCAGGGACAGGGGTGAGCTATGGCTACACCTTC
.	TRBV6-5	TRBJ1-1	.	CASSPLVPTEAFF	TGTGCCAGCAGTCCCCTTGTTCCGACTGAAGCTTTCTTT
few	TRBV13	TRBJ1-1	.	CASSSTLNTEAFF	TGTGCCAGCAGCTCCACTTTGAACACTGAAGCTTTCTTT
once	TRBV7-9	TRBJ2-3	TRBD2	CASSPGLATDTQYF	TGTGCCAGCAGCCCGGGACTAGCCACAGATACGCAGTATTTT
.	TRBV7-3	TRBJ2-3	.	CASSSVRGEGPDTQYF	TGTGCCAGCAGCTCTGTTCGGGGAGAGGGCCCAGATACGCAGTATTTT
few	TRBV7-9	TRBJ2-2	.	CASSLGATNTGELFF	TGTGCCAGCAGCTTAGGGGCGACGAACACCGGGGAGCTGTTTTTT
.	TRBV4-2	TRBJ1-2	TRBD1	CASSQDLNRGNYGYTF	TGTGCCAGCAGCCAAGATTTAAACAGGGGGAACTATGGCTACACCTTC
.	TRBV18	TRBJ2-3	.	CASSLPSTDTQYF	TGTGCCAGCTCACTCCCTAGCACAGATACGCAGTATTTT
few	TRBV27	TRBJ1-2	.	CASSTGRYGYTF	TGTGCCAGCAGCACAGGGCGGTATGGCTACACCTTC
.	TRBV2	TRBJ2-7	.	CASSEAHRSEQYF	TGTGCCAGCAGTGAAGCGCATCGGAGCGAGCAGTACTTC
few	TRBV12-5	TRBJ1-1	.	CASGFPKVNRLNTEAFF	TGTGCTAGTGGTTTCCCCAAAGTAAACAGGCTGAACACTGAAGCTTTCTTT
.	TRBV28	TRBJ1-5	.	CASSLQGGNQPQHF	TGTGCCAGCAGTTTACAGGGTGGTAATCAGCCCCAGCATTTT
.	TRBV18	TRBJ1-1	.	CASSARGGTNTEAFF	TGTGCCAGCTCGGCCCGCGGCGGGACGAACACTGAAGCTTTCTTT
few	TRBV18	TRBJ1-1	.	CASAAPRGLNTEAFF	TGTGCCAGCGCAGCCCCCAGGGGCTTGAACACTGAAGCTTTCTTT
.	TRBV7-2	TRBJ2-7	.	CASSSQYEQYF	TGTGCCAGCAGCTCCCAATACGAGCAGTACTTC
few	TRBV2	TRBJ1-5	.	CASSMGRNQPQHF	TGTGCCAGCAGTATGGGGCGGAATCAGCCCCAGCATTTT
.	TRBV7-2	TRBJ1-4	TRBD1	CASSRTGSGEKLFF	TGTGCCAGCAGCAGGACAGGGAGTGGAGAAAAACTGTTTTTT
.	TRBV6-1	TRBJ2-7	TRBD1	CASISDRVSYEQYF	TGTGCCAGCATAAGCGACAGGGTCTCCTACGAGCAGTACTTC
few	TRBV30	TRBJ1-1	.	CAWSVTRQAAFF	TGTGCCTGGAGTGTAACTCGACAGGCAGCTTTCTTT
few	TRBV5-4	TRBJ2-2	.	CASKEDIGHGELFF	TGTGCCAGCAAAGAGGACATTGGGCACGGGGAGCTGTTTTTT
.	TRBV5-1	TRBJ2-1	TRBD2	CASSSSLAGGPNYNEQFF	TGCGCCAGCAGCTCCTCCCTAGCGGGAGGGCCTAACTACAATGAGCAGTTCTTC
few	TRBV9	TRBJ2-1	.	CASSAILDNEQFF	TGTGCCAGCAGCGCCATACTGGACAATGAGCAGTTCTTC
.	TRBV15	TRBJ2-5	.	CATSRGQGQETQYF	TGTGCCACCAGCAGAGGGCAGGGACAAGAGACCCAGTACTTC
few	TRBV7-2	TRBJ2-2	.	CASSLFTKGTGELFF	TGTGCCAGCAGCTTATTTACCAAGGGGACCGGGGAGCTGTTTTTT
few	TRBV11-2	TRBJ2-5	.	CASSFSGTGQKTQYF	TGTGCCAGCAGCTTCTCCGGAACAGGGCAAAAGACCCAGTACTTC
few	TRBV5-1	TRBJ2-1	TRBD2	CASSTRTSGPSSYNEQFF	TGCGCCAGCAGCACCCGGACTAGCGGGCCGAGCTCCTACAATGAGCAGTTCTTC
.	TRBV9	TRBJ1-2	.	CASSGRGGRLSHGYTF	TGTGCCAGCAGCGGGCGGGGGGGCCGCCTTTCCCATGGCTACACCTTC
.	TRBV7-2	TRBJ2-1	.	CASSPNGFGESPNEQFF	TGTGCCAGCAGCCCGAATGGCTTTGGGGAGTCCCCTAATGAGCAGTTCTTC
.	TRBV18	TRBJ2-7	TRBD2	CASSPPERGGRNEQYF	TGTGCCAGCTCACCACCTGAGCGGGGGGGCCGCAACGAGCAGTACTTC
.	TRBV25-1	TRBJ1-6	.	CASSERTPALNSPLHF	TGTGCCAGCAGTGAACGGACTCCCGCTCTCAATTCACCCCTCCACTTT
few	TRBV10-3	TRBJ1-1	.	CAISRGGRENTEAFF	TGTGCCATCAGCCGAGGGGGACGGGAGAACACTGAAGCTTTCTTT
.	TRBV6-5	TRBJ1-1	.	CASTGRTEAFF	TGTGCCAGCACCGGTCGAACTGAAGCTTTCTTT
few	TRBV29-1	TRBJ2-1	.	CSVVQGRGEQFF	TGCAGCGTTGTGCAGGGTCGAGGAGAGCAGTTCTTC
.	TRBV11-2	TRBJ1-5	TRBD1	CASSFTDRGSNQPQHF	TGTGCCAGCAGCTTTACGGACAGGGGGAGCAATCAGCCCCAGCATTTT
.	TRBV9	TRBJ2-2	.	CASSSSTNTGELFF	TGTGCCAGCAGCTCATCTACGAACACCGGGGAGCTGTTTTTT
.	TRBV7-2	TRBJ2-5	.	CASNDGGLQETQYF	TGTGCCAGCAATGACGGGGGGCTCCAAGAGACCCAGTACTTC
few	TRBV5-8	TRBJ1-1	.	CASSLPPGLSNTEAFF	TGTGCCAGCAGCTTGCCTCCGGGACTCTCAAACACTGAAGCTTTCTTT
many	TRBV11-3	TRBJ2-1	.	CASSSPRYNEQFF	TGTGCCAGCAGCTCGCCCCGGTACAATGAGCAGTTCTTC
few	TRBV19	TRBJ2-7	TRBD1	CASSIEIRGQGAVGYEQYF	TGTGCCAGTAGTATAGAAATTAGGGGACAGGGGGCCGTTGGTTACGAGCAGTACTTC
few	TRBV19	TRBJ2-7	TRBD1	CASSQGTGKLYEQYF	TGTGCCAGTAGTCAGGGGACAGGGAAACTCTACGAGCAGTACTTC
.	TRBV18	TRBJ1-2	.	CASSLDSANYGYTF	TGTGCCAGCTCGTTGGACAGCGCTAACTATGGCTACACCTTC
.	TRBV4-2	TRBJ2-3	TRBD2	CASSQDPIIGGRSPSTQYF	TGTGCCAGCAGCCAAGACCCTATCATCGGGGGGAGGAGCCCAAGCACGCAGTATTTT
.	TRBV5-4	TRBJ1-1	.	CASSLAQGRNTEAFF	TGTGCCAGCAGCTTGGCCCAGGGGCGGAACACTGAAGCTTTCTTT
.	TRBV5-1	TRBJ1-2	TRBD1	CASSEGQGQNGYTF	TGCGCCAGCAGCGAAGGACAGGGACAAAACGGCTACACCTTC
few	TRBV13	TRBJ2-7	TRBD2	CASSFTSGSIGYEQYF	TGTGCCAGCAGCTTCACTAGCGGGAGTATCGGCTACGAGCAGTACTTC
.	TRBV6-5	TRBJ1-1	TRBD1	CASRRRQGISEAFF	TGTGCCAGCAGACGGCGACAGGGGATCTCTGAAGCTTTCTTT
.	TRBV9	TRBJ1-1	.	CASSSGHSNTEAFF	TGTGCCAGCAGCTCTGGACATTCGAACACTGAAGCTTTCTTT
few	TRBV29-1	TRBJ1-4	TRBD1	CSVVGTGDEKLFF	TGCAGCGTTGTCGGGACAGGGGACGAAAAACTGTTTTTT